This section outlines one T cell receptor (beta chain) sequence together with its context. As yet, its antigen is unknown. Isolating PBMCs gave at least 6.5 million of these cells per sample. For the second PCR, which ran for roughly 6 to 12 cycles, a sample-barcoded 5' primer and a J-beta primer mix were used. The authors tagged each cDNA molecule using a template-switch adaptor with 12 random nucleotides. TCRdb re-called the 5' RACE reads through MiXCR, storing one row per CDR3 protein. The repertoire holds roughly 800,000 distinct CDR3 sequences, with 55% to 70% as singletons. The sample belongs to a study of blood T cells in healthy people across ages. Study conclusions and caveats: Estimates based on one million T cells were treated as lower bounds.

CDR3 size: 16 residues. The clonotype was recovered from a man aged 30-40 years in good health. Input material: blood. The rearrangement uses TRBV21-1 and TRBJ2-1; the D segment call TRBD2 is taken from the table without a DNA check. TRBV21-1 is termed a pseudogene. CDR3: CASSTTSGIPYNEQFF. The CDR3 DNA follows: TGTGCCAGCAGCACCACTAGCGGGATACCCTACAATGAGCAGTTCTTC.